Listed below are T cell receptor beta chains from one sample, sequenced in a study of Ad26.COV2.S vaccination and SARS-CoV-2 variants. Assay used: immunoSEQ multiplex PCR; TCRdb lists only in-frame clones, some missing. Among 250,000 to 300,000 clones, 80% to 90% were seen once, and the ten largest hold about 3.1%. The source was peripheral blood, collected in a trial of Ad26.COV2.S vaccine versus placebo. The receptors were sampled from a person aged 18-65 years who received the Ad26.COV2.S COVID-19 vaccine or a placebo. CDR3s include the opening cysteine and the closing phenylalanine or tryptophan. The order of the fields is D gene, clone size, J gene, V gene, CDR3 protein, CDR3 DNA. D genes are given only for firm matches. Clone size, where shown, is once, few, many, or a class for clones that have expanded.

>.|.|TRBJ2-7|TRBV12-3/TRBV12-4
CASSSTLSYEQYF
TGTGCCAGCAGTTCAACGCTATCCTACGAGCAGTACTTC
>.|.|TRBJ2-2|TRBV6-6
CASRPQVPGELFF
TGTGCCAGCAGGCCACAGGTTCCCGGGGAGCTGTTTTTT
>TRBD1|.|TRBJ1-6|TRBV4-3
CASSQGTGDLHF
TGCGCCAGCAGCCAAGGGACAGGGGATCTCCACTTT
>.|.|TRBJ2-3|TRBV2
CARATGPGKLDTQYF
TGTGCCAGGGCGACTGGTCCCGGGAAATTGGATACGCAGTATTTT
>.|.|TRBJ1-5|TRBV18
CASSPRGLGSNQPQHF
TGTGCCAGCTCACCTAGGGGGTTGGGTAGCAATCAGCCCCAGCATTTT
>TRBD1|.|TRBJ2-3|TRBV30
CAWGTGVLTDTQYF
TGTGCCTGGGGGACAGGCGTCCTCACAGATACGCAGTATTTT
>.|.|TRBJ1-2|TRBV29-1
CSAGGDLLSGYTF
TGCAGCGCTGGGGGGGACCTCTTATCTGGCTACACCTTC
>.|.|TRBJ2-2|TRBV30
CAWSKEINTGELFF
TGTGCCTGGAGCAAAGAGATAAACACCGGGGAGCTGTTTTTT
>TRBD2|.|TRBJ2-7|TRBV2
CASSEILAVEQYF
TGTGCCAGCAGTGAAATCCTAGCGGTAGAGCAGTACTTC
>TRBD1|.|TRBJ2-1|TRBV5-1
CASSLDRGTYNEQFF
TGCGCCAGCAGCTTGGACAGGGGGACGTACAATGAGCAGTTCTTC
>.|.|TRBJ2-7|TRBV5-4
CASSSTTHEQYF
TGTGCCAGCAGCTCGACCACCCACGAGCAGTACTTC
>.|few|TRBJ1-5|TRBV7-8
CASSLPPQVEPQHF
TGTGCCAGCAGCTTACCGCCCCAAGTCGAGCCCCAGCATTTT
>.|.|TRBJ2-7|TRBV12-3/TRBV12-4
CASSYSGDEQYF
TGTGCCAGCAGCTATAGTGGCGACGAGCAGTACTTC
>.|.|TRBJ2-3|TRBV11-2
CASSPGGATDTQYF
TGTGCCAGCAGCCCAGGGGGGGCAACAGATACGCAGTATTTT
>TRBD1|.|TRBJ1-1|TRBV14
CASSHLDRGFSEAFF
TGTGCCAGCAGCCATCTCGACAGGGGGTTTTCTGAAGCTTTCTTT
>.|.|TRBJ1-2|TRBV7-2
CASSLNRANYGYTF
TGTGCCAGCAGCTTAAACCGAGCTAACTATGGCTACACCTTC
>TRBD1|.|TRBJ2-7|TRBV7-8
CASSFDRVSYEQYF
TGTGCCAGCAGCTTCGACAGGGTATCCTACGAGCAGTACTTC
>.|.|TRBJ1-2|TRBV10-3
CAISEAGYTYGYTF
TGTGCCATCAGTGAAGCAGGGTACACCTATGGCTACACCTTC
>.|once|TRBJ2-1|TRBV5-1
CASRDGSYNEQFF
TGCGCCAGCAGGGATGGCTCCTACAATGAGCAGTTCTTC
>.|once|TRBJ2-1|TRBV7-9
CASSLVASYNEQFF
TGTGCCAGCAGCTTAGTAGCCTCGTACAATGAGCAGTTCTTC
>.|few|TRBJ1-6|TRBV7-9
CASSFIVAARQVVNSPLHF
TGTGCCAGCAGCTTCATTGTTGCGGCGCGACAGGTCGTTAATTCACCCCTCCACTTT
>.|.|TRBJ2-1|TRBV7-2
CASSLGFENEQFF
TGTGCCAGCAGCTTAGGGTTCGAGAATGAGCAGTTCTTC
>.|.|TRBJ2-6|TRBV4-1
CASSQALTGTLTSGANVLTF
TGCGCCAGCAGCCAAGCTTTAACCGGGACATTGACCTCTGGGGCCAACGTCCTGACTTTC
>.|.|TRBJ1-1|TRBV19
CASSIGVNTEAFF
TGTGCCAGTAGTATAGGTGTGAACACTGAAGCTTTCTTT
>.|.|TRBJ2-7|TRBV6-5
CASSSPGVYEQYF
TGTGCCAGCAGTTCGCCTGGGGTCTACGAGCAGTACTTC
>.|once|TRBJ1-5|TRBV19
CASSISGGYQPQHF
TGTGCCAGTAGTATATCGGGGGGATACCAGCCCCAGCATTTT
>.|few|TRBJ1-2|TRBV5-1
CASSLGQPALGYTF
TGCGCCAGCAGCTTGGGGCAGCCGGCTCTAGGCTACACCTTC
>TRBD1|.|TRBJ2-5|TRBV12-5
CASGWTGGPQETQYF
TGTGCTAGTGGGTGGACAGGCGGACCTCAAGAGACCCAGTACTTC
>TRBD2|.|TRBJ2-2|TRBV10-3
CAISTTSGSTGELFF
TGTGCCATCAGCACGACTAGCGGGAGCACCGGGGAGCTGTTTTTT
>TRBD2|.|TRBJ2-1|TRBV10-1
CASSSSGSVNEQFF
TGCGCCAGCAGTTCCAGCGGGAGCGTGAATGAGCAGTTCTTC
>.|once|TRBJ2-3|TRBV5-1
CASHPGGGTDTQYF
TGCGCCAGCCACCCCGGGGGCGGCACAGATACGCAGTATTTT
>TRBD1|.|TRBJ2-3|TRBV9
CASSPGQGTDTQYF
TGTGCCAGCAGCCCTGGACAGGGCACAGATACGCAGTATTTT
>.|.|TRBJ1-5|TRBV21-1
CASSKWDRGRWQPQHF
TGTGCCAGCAGCAAATGGGACAGGGGGCGTTGGCAGCCCCAGCATTTT
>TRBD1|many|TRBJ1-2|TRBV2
CASSSGTGASIYGYTF
TGTGCCAGCAGTTCCGGGACAGGGGCTTCAATCTATGGCTACACCTTC
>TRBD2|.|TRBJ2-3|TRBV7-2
CASSSRLAGGTDTQYF
TGTGCCAGCAGCTCGAGACTAGCGGGAGGCACAGATACGCAGTATTTT
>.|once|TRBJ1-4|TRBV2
CASDRASNEKLFF
TGTGCCAGCGACCGGGCCTCCAATGAAAAACTGTTTTTT
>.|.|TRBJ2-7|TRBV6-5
CASSDSGVRGEQYF
TGTGCCAGCAGTGACTCAGGGGTTCGCGGCGAGCAGTACTTC
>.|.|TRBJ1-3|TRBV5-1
CASSLAGQGSGNTIYF
TGCGCCAGCAGCTTGGCGGGCCAGGGCTCTGGAAACACCATATATTTT
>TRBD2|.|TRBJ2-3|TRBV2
CASGTSGPRDTQYF
TGTGCCAGCGGGACTAGCGGGCCACGAGATACGCAGTATTTT
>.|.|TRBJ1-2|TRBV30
CAWSLQANYGYTF
TGTGCCTGGAGTCTACAGGCGAACTATGGCTACACCTTC
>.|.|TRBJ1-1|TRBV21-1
CASSKSGQILWRYGTEAFF
TGTGCCAGCAGCAAAAGCGGCCAGATTTTATGGCGTTACGGCACTGAAGCTTTCTTT
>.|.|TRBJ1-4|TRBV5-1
CASSFGATNEKLFF
TGCGCCAGCAGCTTTGGTGCAACTAATGAAAAACTGTTTTTT
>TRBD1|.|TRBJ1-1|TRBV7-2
CASSLSVGGVTEAFF
TGTGCCAGCAGCTTAAGTGTAGGGGGCGTCACTGAAGCTTTCTTT
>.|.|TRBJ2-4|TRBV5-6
CASSLGKNIQYF
TGTGCCAGCAGCTTAGGGAAAAACATTCAGTACTTC
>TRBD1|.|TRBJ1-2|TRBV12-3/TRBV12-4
CASSPRGAGYTF
TGTGCCAGCAGTCCCAGGGGGGCTGGCTACACCTTC